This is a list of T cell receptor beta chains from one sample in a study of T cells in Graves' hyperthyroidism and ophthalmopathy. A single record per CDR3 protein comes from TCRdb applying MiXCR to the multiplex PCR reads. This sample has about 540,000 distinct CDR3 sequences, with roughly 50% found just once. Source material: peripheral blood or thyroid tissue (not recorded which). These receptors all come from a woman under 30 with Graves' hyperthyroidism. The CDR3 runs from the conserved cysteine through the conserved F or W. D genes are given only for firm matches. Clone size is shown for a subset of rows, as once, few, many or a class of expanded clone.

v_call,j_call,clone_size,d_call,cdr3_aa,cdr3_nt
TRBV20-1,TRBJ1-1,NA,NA,CSAPGTSVNTEAFF,TGCAGTGCGCCCGGGACTAGCGTGAACACTGAAGCTTTCTTT
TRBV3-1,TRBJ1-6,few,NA,CASSLTAPFNSPLHF,TGTGCCAGCAGCCTGACAGCGCCTTTTAATTCACCCCTCCACTTT
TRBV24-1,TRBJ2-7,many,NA,CATSDHRDKYYEQYF,TGTGCCACCAGTGACCACCGGGACAAATACTACGAGCAGTACTTC
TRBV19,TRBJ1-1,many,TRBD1,CASSRSRDRGAANTEAFF,TGTGCCAGTAGTAGATCCCGGGACAGGGGAGCGGCGAACACTGAAGCTTTCTTT
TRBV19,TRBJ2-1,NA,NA,CASSKGGGSYNEQFF,TGTGCCAGTAGTAAGGGAGGTGGCTCCTACAATGAGCAGTTCTTC
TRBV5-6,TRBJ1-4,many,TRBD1,CASSQRQGAEKLFF,TGTGCCAGCAGCCAAAGACAGGGGGCTGAAAAACTGTTTTTT
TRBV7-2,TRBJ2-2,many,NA,CASSLAGGGNTGELFF,TGTGCCAGCAGCTTAGCAGGGGGAGGTAACACCGGGGAGCTGTTTTTT
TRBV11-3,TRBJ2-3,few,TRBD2,CASSRRLAGELISTDTQYF,TGTGCCAGCAGCCGTAGACTAGCGGGGGAACTTATAAGCACAGATACGCAGTATTTT
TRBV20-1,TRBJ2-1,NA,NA,CSANSGDEQFF,TGCAGTGCTAACTCCGGGGATGAGCAGTTCTTC
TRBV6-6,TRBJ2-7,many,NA,CASTGLIGYEQYF,TGTGCCAGCACCGGCCTCATAGGCTACGAGCAGTACTTC
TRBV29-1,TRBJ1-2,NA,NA,CSVDGGDYTF,TGCAGCGTTGACGGGGGGGACTACACCTTC
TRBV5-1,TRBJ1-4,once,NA,CASSSSGISNEKLFF,TGCGCCAGCAGCTCTAGCGGGATATCTAATGAAAAACTGTTTTTT
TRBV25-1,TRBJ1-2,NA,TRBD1,CASVGTGDYGYTF,TGTGCCAGCGTAGGGACAGGGGACTATGGCTACACCTTC
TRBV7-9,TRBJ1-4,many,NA,CASSSRGTREKLFF,TGTGCCAGCAGCTCTAGGGGGACAAGGGAAAAACTGTTTTTT
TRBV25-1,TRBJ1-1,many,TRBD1,CASSEQGTGEAFF,TGTGCCAGCAGTGAACAGGGGACAGGTGAAGCTTTCTTT
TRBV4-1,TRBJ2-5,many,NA,CASSPRVGAISETQYF,TGCGCCAGCAGCCCCCGGGTAGGAGCTATCTCGGAGACCCAGTACTTC
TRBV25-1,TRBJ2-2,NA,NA,CASSELGTPTGELFF,TGTGCCAGCAGTGAATTAGGGACACCAACCGGGGAGCTGTTTTTT
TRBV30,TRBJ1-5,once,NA,CAWSRTSGVWNQPQHF,TGTGCCTGGAGTCGGACCTCAGGGGTTTGGAATCAGCCCCAGCATTTT
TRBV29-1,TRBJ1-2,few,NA,CSVVDRKAYF,TGCAGCGTTGTAGACAGGAAGGCGTACTTC
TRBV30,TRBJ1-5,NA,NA,CAVGRENQPQHF,TGTGCGGTGGGCAGGGAGAATCAGCCCCAGCATTTT
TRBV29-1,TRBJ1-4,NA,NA,CGVESPIGKLFF,TGCGGCGTTGAAAGTCCTATAGGAAAACTGTTTTTT
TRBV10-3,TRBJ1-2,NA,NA,CAISTGTLNYGYTF,TGTGCCATCAGTACCGGGACACTTAACTATGGCTACACCTTC
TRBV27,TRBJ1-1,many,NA,CASSSGILITEAFF,TGTGCCAGCAGTTCAGGCATATTGATCACTGAAGCTTTCTTT
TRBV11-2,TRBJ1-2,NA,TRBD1,CASSSYRTGRLGYTF,TGTGCCAGCAGCTCCTATCGGACAGGGCGATTAGGCTACACCTTC
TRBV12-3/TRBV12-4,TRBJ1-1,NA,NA,CASSQWGVAGEAFF,TGTGCCAGCAGCCAATGGGGTGTGGCGGGTGAAGCTTTCTTT
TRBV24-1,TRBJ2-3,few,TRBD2,CATSSPRTSGRIGTDTQYF,TGTGCCACCAGCTCGCCCAGGACTAGCGGGAGAATTGGTACAGATACGCAGTATTTT
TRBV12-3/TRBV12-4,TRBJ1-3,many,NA,CASSLGGGRGNTIYF,TGTGCCAGCAGTTTGGGGGGGGGACGTGGAAACACCATATATTTT
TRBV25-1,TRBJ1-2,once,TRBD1,CASSARGQTGTHGYTF,TGTGCCAGCAGTGCTAGAGGTCAGACAGGGACCCATGGCTACACCTTC
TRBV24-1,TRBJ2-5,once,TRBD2,CATSASGQASGKETQYF,TGTGCCACCAGTGCTAGCGGCCAGGCTAGCGGGAAAGAGACCCAGTACTTC
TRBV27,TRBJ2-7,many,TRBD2,CASSSLLAGNEQYF,TGTGCCAGCAGTTCCCTCCTAGCGGGAAACGAGCAGTACTTC
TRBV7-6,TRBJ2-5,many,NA,CASSLEGPVGETQYF,TGTGCCAGCAGCTTAGAGGGCCCCGTAGGGGAGACCCAGTACTTC
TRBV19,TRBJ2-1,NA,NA,CASSQRSPNNEQFF,TGTGCCAGTAGTCAACGGTCACCAAACAATGAGCAGTTCTTC
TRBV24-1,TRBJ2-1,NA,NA,CATSDISGKYNEQFF,TGTGCCACCAGTGATATTAGCGGCAAATACAATGAGCAGTTCTTC
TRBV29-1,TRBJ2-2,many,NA,CSVRGAGTGELFF,TGCAGCGTGCGAGGGGCGGGCACCGGGGAGCTGTTTTTT
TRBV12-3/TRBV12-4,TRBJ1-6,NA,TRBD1,CASSSGQGNNSPLHF,TGTGCCAGCAGTTCCGGACAGGGGAATAATTCACCCCTCCACTTT
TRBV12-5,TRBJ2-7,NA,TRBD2,CASALRAGVSYEQYF,TGTGCTAGTGCTCTCCGAGCGGGAGTATCCTACGAGCAGTACTTC
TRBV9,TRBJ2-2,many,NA,CASRTGSNTGELFF,TGTGCCAGCCGAACAGGGTCGAACACCGGGGAGCTGTTTTTT
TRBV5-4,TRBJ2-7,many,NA,CASSPTTGSQPSDEQYF,TGTGCCAGCAGCCCAACCACAGGGAGTCAGCCCTCCGACGAGCAGTACTTC
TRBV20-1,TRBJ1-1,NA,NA,CSAQKQTMNTEAFF,TGCAGTGCCCAGAAACAGACGATGAACACTGAAGCTTTCTTT
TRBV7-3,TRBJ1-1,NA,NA,CASSQGSDIADF,TGTGCCAGCAGCCAAGGGAGCGATATCGCCGATTTT
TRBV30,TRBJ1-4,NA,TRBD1,CAWSTWGTGNEKLFF,TGTGCCTGGAGTACCTGGGGGACAGGAAATGAAAAACTGTTTTTT
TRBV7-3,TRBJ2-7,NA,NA,CASSLEPWGEQYF,TGTGCCAGCAGCTTAGAGCCATGGGGAGAGCAGTACTTC
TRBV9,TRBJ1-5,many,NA,CASSVETGGPQHF,TGTGCCAGCAGCGTGGAGACCGGGGGGCCCCAGCATTTT
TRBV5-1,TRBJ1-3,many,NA,CASSSDRRFGNTIYF,TGCGCCAGCAGCTCTGACAGACGCTTTGGAAACACCATATATTTT
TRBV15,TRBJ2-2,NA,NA,CATSREVGAGYTGELFF,TGTGCCACCAGCAGAGAAGTAGGGGCTGGCTACACCGGGGAGCTGTTTTTT
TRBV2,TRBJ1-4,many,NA,CASPLRGFGTNEKLFF,TGTGCCAGCCCGCTACGGGGTTTCGGGACTAATGAAAAACTGTTTTTT
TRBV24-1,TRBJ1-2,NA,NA,CTTSDSYGYTF,TGTACCACCAGCGACAGCTATGGCTACACCTTC
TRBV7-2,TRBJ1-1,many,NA,CASLGGATEAFF,TGTGCCAGCCTTGGGGGGGCTACTGAAGCTTTCTTT
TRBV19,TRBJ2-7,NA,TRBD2,CASSIPSLAGELREQYF,TGTGCCAGTAGTATACCATCGTTAGCGGGAGAGCTGCGGGAGCAGTACTTC
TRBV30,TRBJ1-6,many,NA,CAFNRRQDNSPLHF,TGTGCCTTCAACCGGCGGCAGGATAATTCACCCCTCCACTTT
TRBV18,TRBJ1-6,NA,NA,CASSPPGPLHF,TGTGCCAGCTCACCTCCCGGACCCCTCCACTTT
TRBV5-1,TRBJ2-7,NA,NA,CASRRQSAYGYEQYF,TGCGCCAGCAGAAGACAGTCGGCCTATGGCTACGAGCAGTACTTC
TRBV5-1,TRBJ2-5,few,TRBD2,CASSGAGTSEVSGETQYF,TGCGCCAGCAGCGGCGCCGGGACTAGCGAAGTATCGGGAGAGACCCAGTACTTC
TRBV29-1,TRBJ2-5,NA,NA,CSLVRAQETQYF,TGCAGCTTAGTGCGGGCACAAGAGACCCAGTACTTC
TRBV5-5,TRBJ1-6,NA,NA,CASSFNPGIGGSPLHF,TGTGCCAGCAGCTTTAATCCGGGGATAGGCGGTTCACCCCTCCACTTT
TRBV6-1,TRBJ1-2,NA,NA,CASSTQDGYTF,TGTGCCAGCAGTACCCAGGACGGCTACACCTTC
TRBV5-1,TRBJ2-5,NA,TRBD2,CASSLGVAGVGEAQYF,TGCGCCAGCAGCTTGGGGGTAGCGGGAGTCGGAGAGGCCCAGTACTTC